The present T cell receptor (beta chain) was sequenced within a study of cytomegalovirus exposure and HLA in healthy donors. Study-level points and caveats: Presence/absence analyses assumed roughly uniform sequencing depth across donors.

As for this clone: Its specificity is unknown. The final CDR3 position lacks the conserved phenylalanine or tryptophan, pointing to a likely read error. The limits of the CDR3 on the DNA are not certain, so only TCRdb's listed CDR3 is given.

The CDR3 region is 16 residues in length, termini included. Vbeta (60) and Jbeta (13) primers were used in the PCR. Authors' data handling: In a later analysis, around 12 million of around 75 million unique beta chains occurred in at least two donors. Data came from immunoSEQ multiplex PCR; TCRdb stores just in-frame clones and leaves some out. The DNA was the basis for D and trimming; V, J and clone size are from that table. The sample contains 150,000 to 200,000 clones, around 83% of which appear only once. The specimen was PBMCs. The source of this sequence is a woman aged 40 to 50 in good health and CMV-seronegative. The J gene is TRBJ1-2, the V gene TRBV21-1. TRBV21-1 is shown as a pseudogene. The CDR3 sequence is CASSKGRSRPDYGYTS.